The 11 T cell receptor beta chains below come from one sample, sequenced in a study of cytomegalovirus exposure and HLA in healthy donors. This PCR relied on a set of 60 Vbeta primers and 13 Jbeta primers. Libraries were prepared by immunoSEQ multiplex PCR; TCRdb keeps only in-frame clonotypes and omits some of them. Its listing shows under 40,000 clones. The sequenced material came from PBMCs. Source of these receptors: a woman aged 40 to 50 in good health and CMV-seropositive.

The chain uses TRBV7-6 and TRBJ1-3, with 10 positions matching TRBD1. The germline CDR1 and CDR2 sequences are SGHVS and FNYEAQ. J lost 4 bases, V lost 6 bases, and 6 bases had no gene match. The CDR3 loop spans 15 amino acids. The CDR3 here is CASRPGTGDGNTIYF. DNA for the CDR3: TGTGCCAGCAGGCCCGGGACAGGGGACGGAAACACCATATATTTT.

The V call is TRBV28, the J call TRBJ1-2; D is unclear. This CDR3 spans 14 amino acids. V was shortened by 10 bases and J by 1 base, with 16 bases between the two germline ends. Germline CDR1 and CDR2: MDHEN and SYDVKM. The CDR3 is CATTSYTLNYGYTF. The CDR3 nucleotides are TGTGCCACCACCTCTTACACCCTTAACTATGGCTACACCTTC.

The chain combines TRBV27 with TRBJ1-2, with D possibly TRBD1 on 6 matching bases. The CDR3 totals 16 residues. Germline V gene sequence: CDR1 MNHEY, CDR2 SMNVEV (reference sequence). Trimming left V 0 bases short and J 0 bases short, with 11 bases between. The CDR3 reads CASSLSRGTPNYGYTF. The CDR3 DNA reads TGTGCCAGCAGTTTATCCAGGGGAACGCCTAACTATGGCTACACCTTC.

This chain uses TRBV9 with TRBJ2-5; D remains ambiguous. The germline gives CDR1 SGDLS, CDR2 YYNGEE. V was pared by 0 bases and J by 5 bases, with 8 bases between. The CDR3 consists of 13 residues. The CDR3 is CASSVVGFETQYF. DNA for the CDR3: TGTGCCAGCAGCGTAGTCGGTTTTGAGACCCAGTACTTC. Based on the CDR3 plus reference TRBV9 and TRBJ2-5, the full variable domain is DSGVTQTPKHLITATGQRVTLRCSPRSGDLSVYWYQQSLDQGLQFLIQYYNGEERAKGNILERFSAQQFPDLHSELNLSSLELGDSALYFCASSVVGFETQYFGPGTRLLVL.

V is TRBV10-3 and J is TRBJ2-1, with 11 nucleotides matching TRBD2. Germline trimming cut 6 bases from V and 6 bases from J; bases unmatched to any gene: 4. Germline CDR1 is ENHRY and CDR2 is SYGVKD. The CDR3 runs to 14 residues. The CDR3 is CAISPGLAVNEQFF. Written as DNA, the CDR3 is TGTGCCATCAGCCCGGGACTAGCGGTCAATGAGCAGTTCTTC.

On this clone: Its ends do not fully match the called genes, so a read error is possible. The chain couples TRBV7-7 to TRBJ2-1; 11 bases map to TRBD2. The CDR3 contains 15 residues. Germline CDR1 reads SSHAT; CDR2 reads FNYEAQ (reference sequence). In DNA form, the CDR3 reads TGTGCTAGCAGCCGCGGGACTAGCGGAGACAATGAGCAGTTCTTC. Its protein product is CASSRGTSGDNEQFF. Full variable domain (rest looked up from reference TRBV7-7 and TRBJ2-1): GAGVSQSPRYKVTKRGQDVTLRCDPISSHATLYWYQQALGQGPEFLTYFNYEAQPDKSGLPSDRFSAERPEGSISTLTIQRTEQRDSAMYRCASSRGTSGDNEQFFGPGTRLTVL.

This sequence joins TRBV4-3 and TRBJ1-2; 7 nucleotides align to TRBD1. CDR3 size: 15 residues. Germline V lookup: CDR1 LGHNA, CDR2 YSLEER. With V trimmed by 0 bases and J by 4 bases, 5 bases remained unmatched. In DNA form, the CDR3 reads TGCGCCAGCAGCCAAGAAAGGGGGCGCGGCTATGGCTACACCTTC. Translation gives CASSQERGRGYGYTF.

The CDR3 DNA sequence: TGCGCCAGCAGCCAATTCCGGGAGCAGTACTTC. As protein: CASSQFREQYF. This sequence joins TRBV4-1 and TRBJ2-7; D call uncertain. CDR1 and CDR2 from the germline V gene are MGHRA and YSYEKL. CDR3 size: 11 residues. Trimming pared 2 bases from V and 7 bases from J, leaving 6 bases between.

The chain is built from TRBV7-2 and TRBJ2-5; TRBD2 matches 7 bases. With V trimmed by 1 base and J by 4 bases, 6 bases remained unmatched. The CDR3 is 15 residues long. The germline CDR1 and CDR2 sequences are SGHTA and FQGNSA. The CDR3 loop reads CASSLDRWGGETQYF. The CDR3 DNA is TGTGCCAGCAGCTTAGATAGATGGGGGGGAGAGACCCAGTACTTC.

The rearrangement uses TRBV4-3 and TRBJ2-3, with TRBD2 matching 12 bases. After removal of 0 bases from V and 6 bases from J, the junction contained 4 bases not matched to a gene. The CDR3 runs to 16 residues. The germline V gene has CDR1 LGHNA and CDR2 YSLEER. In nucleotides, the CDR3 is TGCGCCAGCAGCCAAGATCTAGCGGGAGGGGCGGATACGCAGTATTTT. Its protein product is CASSQDLAGGADTQYF.

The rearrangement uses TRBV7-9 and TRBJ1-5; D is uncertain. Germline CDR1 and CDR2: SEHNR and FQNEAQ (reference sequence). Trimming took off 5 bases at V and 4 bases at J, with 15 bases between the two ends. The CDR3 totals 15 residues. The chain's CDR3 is CASSRTGKVNQPQHF. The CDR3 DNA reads TGTGCCAGCAGCCGGACTGGAAAGGTGAATCAGCCCCAGCATTTT.